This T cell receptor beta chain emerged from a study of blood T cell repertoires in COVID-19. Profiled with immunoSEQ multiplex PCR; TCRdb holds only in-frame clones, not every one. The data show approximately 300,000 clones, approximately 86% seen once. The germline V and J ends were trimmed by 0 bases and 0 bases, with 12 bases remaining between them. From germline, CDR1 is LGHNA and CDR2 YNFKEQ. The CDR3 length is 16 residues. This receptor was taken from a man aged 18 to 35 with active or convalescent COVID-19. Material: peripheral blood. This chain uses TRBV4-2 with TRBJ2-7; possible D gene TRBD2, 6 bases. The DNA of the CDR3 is TGTGCCAGCAGCCAAGAAGGCGGGATGAGCTCCTACGAGCAGTACTTC. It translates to CASSQEGGMSSYEQYF.